These 29 T cell receptor beta chains share one sample of origin, sequenced in a study of blood T cells in healthy people across ages. A sample-barcoded 5' primer and a J-beta primer mix were used in a second PCR of about 7 to 12 cycles. TCRdb called the 5' RACE reads again in MiXCR, with one record for every CDR3 protein. The sample contains 1.5 million to 2 million distinct CDR3 sequences, 25% to 30% of which appear only once. Sequenced input: blood. All receptors come from a woman between 25 and 40 years old in good health.

This clonotype came up once. This chain joins TRBV5-5 and TRBJ1-2; D is unresolved. The CDR3 has 15 amino acids. Germline CDR1 SGHKS, CDR2 YYEKEE (reference sequence). V lost 0 bases, J lost 0 bases, and 9 bases lay in between. The CDR3 sequence is CASSLDWATNYGYTF. The CDR3 DNA is TGTGCCAGCAGCTTGGACTGGGCGACTAACTATGGCTACACCTTC. Full variable domain (missing parts from reference TRBV5-5 and TRBJ1-2): DAGVTQSPTHLIKTRGQQVTLRCSPISGHKSVSWYQQVLGQGPQFIFQYYEKEERGRGNFPDRFSARQFPNYSSELNVNALLLGDSALYLCASSLDWATNYGYTFGSGTRLTVV.

This clonotype was counted ten times or more. The V and J genes are TRBV20-1 and TRBJ2-3; TRBD2 matches 8 bases. The CDR3 length is 19 residues. The germline V gene encodes CDR1 DFQATT and CDR2 SNEGSKA (reference sequence). J was trimmed by 9 bases and V by 6 bases; bases with no gene match: 29. The CDR3 spells CSAIRPASGHMGVHGTQYF. CDR3 nucleotide sequence: TGCAGTGCCATCCGCCCCGCTAGCGGGCATATGGGGGTCCACGGGACGCAGTATTTT.

This clonotype was picked up many times. The chain recombines TRBV12-3 or TRBV12-4 with TRBJ1-2; no definite D call. V was shortened by 2 bases and J by 4 bases, with 5 bases between the two germline ends. This CDR3 contains 12 residues. For the CDR3, the DNA is TGTGCCAGCAGTTTACACGGCTATGGCTACACCTTC. This sequence encodes CASSLHGYGYTF.

The gene calls are TRBV7-3 and TRBJ2-1, with a tentative D call TRBD2 (7 bases). The length of the CDR3 is 15 residues. Germline V gene data show CDR1 as SGHTA and CDR2 as FQGTGA. Trimming cost V 1 base and J 7 bases, with 14 bases left between them. The CDR3 here is CASSLRWGGLNEQFF. The DNA of the CDR3 is TGTGCCAGCAGCTTAAGGTGGGGGGGCCTAAATGAGCAGTTCTTC.

As regards this clonotype: A single base separates this from a much larger clone, so it may be a read error. This chain connects TRBV20-1 to TRBJ2-5; 10 nucleotides align to TRBD2. The germline V gene encodes CDR1 DFQATT and CDR2 SNEGSKA (reference sequence). V lost 3 bases to trimming and J lost 11 bases; unmatched junction nucleotides: 18. CDR3 length: 16 amino acids. Here the CDR3 reads CSASPTDWTSGNEQYF. DNA for the CDR3: TGCAGTGCTAGCCCAACCGACTGGACTAGCGGCAATGAGCAGTACTTC.

The chain uses TRBV5-1 and TRBJ2-3; D may be TRBD1 or TRBD2 (5 bases each). The CDR3 length is 17 residues. The V and J ends lost 0 bases and 0 bases respectively, with 14 bases between them. In germline, CDR1 is SGHRS, CDR2 YFSETQ. In nucleotides, the CDR3 is TGCGCCAGCAGCTTGGTCCCGGGACGGCGGAGCACAGATACGCAGTATTTT. Its protein is CASSLVPGRRSTDTQYF.

This clonotype was picked up a small number of times. The V call is TRBV18, the J call TRBJ2-5, with 8 bases fitting TRBD1. The germline CDR1 and CDR2 sequences are KGHSH and LQKENI. This CDR3 region has 14 residues. With V trimmed by 4 bases and J by 7 bases, 8 bases remained unmatched. The CDR3 region is CASSLGTGQRTQYF. The CDR3 nucleotides are TGTGCCAGCTCACTCGGGACAGGTCAGCGGACCCAGTACTTC.

Details on this clonotype: A much larger clone lies a single base off, so this may be a read error. The chain has TRBV3-1 and TRBJ2-7; TRBD1 matches 10 bases. The CDR3 sequence is 14 residues long. Germline CDR1 is LGHDT and CDR2 is YNNKEL (reference sequence). CDR3 nucleotide sequence: TGTGCCAGCAACCAAGGGACAGGGGAGGGGGAGCAGTACTTC. Amino acid sequence: CASNQGTGEGEQYF.

V usage is TRBV20-1 and J usage is TRBJ2-6; 7 bases are a match to TRBD2. The junction had 6 bases not matched to a gene; V was cut back by 6 bases and J by 4 bases. This CDR3 is 14 amino acids long. The V gene's germline CDR1 is DFQATT and CDR2 SNEGSKA (reference sequence). CDR3 sequence reads: CSAKREAGANVLTF. For the CDR3, the DNA is TGCAGTGCGAAACGGGAGGCAGGGGCCAACGTCCTGACTTTC.

The J gene is TRBJ2-7, the V gene TRBV12-3 or TRBV12-4; TRBD2 matches at 9 bases. V shed 3 bases and J 4 bases; nucleotides not matched to a gene: 4. The CDR3 is made up of 14 amino acids. As DNA, the CDR3 is TGTGCCAGCAGTTTTGCGGGGGGGGTTTACGAGCAGTACTTC. Its protein is CASSFAGGVYEQYF.

Worth noting for this clonotype: A read error may explain this, as a much larger clone is one base away. The genes are TRBV12-3 or TRBV12-4 and TRBJ2-1, with D perhaps matching TRBD2 (5 bases). This CDR3 has 15 amino acids. Trimming stripped 6 bases from V and 8 bases from J, with 20 bases between. As DNA, the CDR3 is TGTGCCAGCAGCCCCGACGGCGGGTTTAGCTATGAGCAGTTCTTC. It yields the protein CASSPDGGFSYEQFF.

The V and J genes are TRBV7-2 and TRBJ2-1; D unresolved. In germline, CDR1 is SGHTA, CDR2 FQGNSA. The CDR3 contains 16 residues. V was clipped by 1 base and J by 3 bases, with 13 bases between them. The CDR3 DNA follows: TGTGCCAGCAGCTTAGAGCCGCTGAGCTTCTACAATGAGCAGTTCTTC. As protein: CASSLEPLSFYNEQFF.

This clonotype was observed a single time. The genes are TRBV5-1 and TRBJ1-1; 7 bases map to TRBD1. Germline assignment: CDR1 SGHRS and CDR2 YFSETQ. This CDR3 has 14 residues. V lost 3 bases to trimming and J lost 5 bases; unmatched junction nucleotides: 7. The DNA for the CDR3 is TGCGCCAGCAGCTGGGAACAGGGGAGGACTGAAGCTTTCTTT. Translating it yields CASSWEQGRTEAFF.

The chain links TRBV20-1 to TRBJ2-1; D call uncertain. The germline V and J ends were trimmed by 3 bases and 0 bases, with 9 bases remaining between them. This CDR3 region has 14 residues. Germline CDR1 DFQATT, CDR2 SNEGSKA (reference sequence). The CDR3 bases are TGCAGTGCTAGGCACTTCAGCTCCTACAATGAGCAGTTCTTC. Encoded protein: CSARHFSSYNEQFF.

The sample holds a few counts of this clonotype. At one boundary the junction diverges from the germline segment, which might be a read error. This chain joins TRBV25-1 and TRBJ2-2; TRBD1 matches at 7 bases. The germline V gene encodes CDR1 MGHDK and CDR2 SYGVNS. The CDR3 has 16 residues. The CDR3 reads CAGSARQGWNTGELFF. DNA of the CDR3: TGTGCCGGCAGTGCCCGACAGGGTTGGAACACCGGGGAGCTGTTTTTT.

This rearrangement joins TRBV3-1 to TRBJ1-2; 10 bases line up with TRBD1. The CDR3 loop spans 14 amino acids. Trimming removed 4 bases from V and 8 bases from J; junction bases left unmatched: 7. The germline V gene has CDR1 LGHDT and CDR2 YNNKEL (reference sequence). The DNA for the CDR3 is TGTGCCAGCAGCCGCCAAGGGACAGGGGCCGGCTACACCTTC. Translation gives CASSRQGTGAGYTF.

A note on this clonotype: Given a much more abundant clone one base away, this may be a read error. The genes are TRBV12-3 or TRBV12-4 and TRBJ2-5, with no clear D. V was clipped by 5 bases and J by 5 bases, with 15 bases between them. The CDR3 spans 14 residues. The CDR3 sequence: CASSISNGLETQYF. The CDR3 nucleotides are TGTGCCAGCAGTATATCTAATGGGTTGGAGACCCAGTACTTC.

This clonotype was counted at least ten times. The chain recombines TRBV18 with TRBJ2-6, with a possible D match to TRBD1 (5 bases). This CDR3 comprises 15 residues. Trimming removed 5 bases from V and 0 bases from J, with 8 bases in between. CDR1 KGHSH and CDR2 LQKENI come from the germline V gene. CDR3 residues: CASSEQASGANVLTF. CDR3 DNA: TGTGCCAGCTCAGAACAGGCCTCTGGGGCCAACGTCCTGACTTTC. Variable domain in full (rest from reference TRBV18 and TRBJ2-6): NAGVMQNPRHLVRRRGQEARLRCSPMKGHSHVYWYRQLPEEGLKFMVYLQKENIIDESGMPKERFSAEFPKEGPSILRIQQVVRGDSAAYFCASSEQASGANVLTFGAGSRLTVL.

J is TRBJ1-6 and V is TRBV7-8; unclear D gene. Trimming left V 5 bases short and J 10 bases short, with 15 bases between. CDR1 is SGHVS and CDR2 is FQNEAQ in the germline V gene. The CDR3 covers 14 residues. CDR3 sequence (DNA): TGTGCCAGCAGCCTAACACCGCTGGAGTCACCCCTCCACTTT. It codes for CASSLTPLESPLHF.

In its sample, this clonotype was seen many times. The V and J genes are TRBV7-6 and TRBJ1-5; D uncertain. Germline values: CDR1 SGHVS, CDR2 FNYEAQ. This CDR3 comprises 13 residues. V was shortened by 3 bases and J by 4 bases, with 7 bases between the two germline ends. The CDR3 DNA reads TGTGCCAGCAGCTTCGGGAATAATCAGCCCCAGCATTTT. Its protein is CASSFGNNQPQHF.

About this clonotype itself: A read error is possible here, since a much larger clone lies one base away. The J gene is TRBJ2-7, the V gene TRBV6-5; TRBD2 matches at 11 bases. This CDR3 comprises 17 residues. Germline values: CDR1 MNHEY, CDR2 SVGAGI. Germline trimming cut 4 bases from V and 3 bases from J; bases unmatched to any gene: 11. CDR3 coding DNA: TGTGCCAGCAGTTCTTCTAGCGGGAGGACCTCGGGCTACGAGCAGTACTTC. Translating gives CASSSSSGRTSGYEQYF.

The sample holds a few counts of this clonotype. The CDR3 region is CASTPSVSGGGSTQYF. CDR3 nucleotide sequence: TGTGCCAGCACCCCAAGCGTTAGCGGGGGAGGTTCTACCCAGTACTTC. The chain has TRBV6-2 or TRBV6-3 and TRBJ2-7, with 9 bases lining up with TRBD2. This CDR3 comprises 16 residues. Trimming cost V 7 bases and J 10 bases; bases outside gene matches: 20. CDR1 and CDR2 from the germline V gene are MNHEY and SVGEGT.

The V gene is TRBV20-1, the J gene TRBJ2-2, with TRBD1 identical over 7 bases. CDR1 is DFQATT, CDR2 SNEGSKA, per germline (reference sequence). After removal of 6 bases from V and 6 bases from J, the junction contained 7 bases not matched to a gene. The CDR3 totals 13 residues. This CDR3 is CSARQGEAGELFF. CDR3 coding DNA: TGCAGTGCAAGACAGGGTGAGGCCGGGGAGCTGTTTTTT.

The rearrangement joins TRBV5-1 to TRBJ1-2; 10 nucleotides align to TRBD1. The CDR3 sequence is 14 residues long. Germline values: CDR1 SGHRS, CDR2 YFSETQ. V shed 5 bases, J shed 4 bases, and the junction held 5 bases outside the gene matches. As DNA, the CDR3 is TGCGCCAGCAGTATGGGACAGGGGAGCTATGGCTACACCTTC. Protein sequence: CASSMGQGSYGYTF.

For this clonotype: One end of the junction is discordant with germline, which a read error may explain. The rearrangement joins TRBV7-9 to TRBJ2-5; the D call may be TRBD1 or TRBD2 (5 bases each). The germline V gene has CDR1 SEHNR and CDR2 FQNEAQ (reference sequence). This CDR3 has 16 residues. CDR3 sequence (DNA): TGTGCCAGCAGCTTGGGCCAGGGCGCCACTGGGGAGACCCACTACTTC. Translation gives CASSLGQGATGETHYF.

This clonotype was seen a few times. This chain joins TRBV3-1 and TRBJ1-2, with TRBD1 as a possible D gene (6 bases). CDR1 LGHDT and CDR2 YNNKEL come from the germline V gene (reference sequence). The length of the CDR3 is 13 residues. V shed 4 bases and J shed 7 bases, with 13 bases lying between them. The CDR3 reads CASSLGTPTGYTF. The CDR3 DNA is TGTGCCAGCAGCCTCGGGACACCGACTGGCTACACCTTC.

In DNA form, the CDR3 reads TGCAGCGTTGAGGGTTTTAGCACTGAAGCTTTCTTT. Its protein product is CSVEGFSTEAFF. J is TRBJ1-1 and V is TRBV29-1; D gene unclear. This CDR3 has 12 amino acids. Trimming left V 3 bases short and J 4 bases short, with 9 bases between. Per germline, CDR1 SQVTM and CDR2 ANQGSEA. Combining the CDR3 with reference TRBV29-1 and TRBJ1-1 gives the whole variable domain SAVISQKPSRDICQRGTSLTIQCQVDSQVTMMFWYRQQPGQSLTLIATANQGSEATYESGFVIDKFPISRPNLTFSTLTVSNMSPEDSSIYLCSVEGFSTEAFFGQGTRLTVV.

The CDR3 DNA reads as TGTGCCAGCAGGCGGGGACAGGGGAATGAAAAACTGTTTTTT. Residues: CASRRGQGNEKLFF. V is TRBV7-2 and J is TRBJ1-4; 10 bases match TRBD1. Trimming at V came to 6 bases and at J to 5 bases, leaving 3 bases not matched to a gene. CDR3 length: 14 residues. Germline CDR1 SGHTA, CDR2 FQGNSA.

This clonotype was recorded a few times. The chain uses TRBV18 and TRBJ2-1; the D gene is possibly TRBD2 (6 bases). V was shortened by 2 bases and J by 7 bases, with 12 bases between the two germline ends. From germline, CDR1 is KGHSH and CDR2 LQKENI. The CDR3 is 14 residues long. The CDR3 loop reads CASSPGRSANEQFF. CDR3 in DNA: TGTGCCAGCTCACCAGGGAGGTCAGCGAATGAGCAGTTCTTC. The full variable domain, with the rest looked up from reference TRBV18 and TRBJ2-1, is NAGVMQNPRHLVRRRGQEARLRCSPMKGHSHVYWYRQLPEEGLKFMVYLQKENIIDESGMPKERFSAEFPKEGPSILRIQQVVRGDSAAYFCASSPGRSANEQFFGPGTRLTVL.